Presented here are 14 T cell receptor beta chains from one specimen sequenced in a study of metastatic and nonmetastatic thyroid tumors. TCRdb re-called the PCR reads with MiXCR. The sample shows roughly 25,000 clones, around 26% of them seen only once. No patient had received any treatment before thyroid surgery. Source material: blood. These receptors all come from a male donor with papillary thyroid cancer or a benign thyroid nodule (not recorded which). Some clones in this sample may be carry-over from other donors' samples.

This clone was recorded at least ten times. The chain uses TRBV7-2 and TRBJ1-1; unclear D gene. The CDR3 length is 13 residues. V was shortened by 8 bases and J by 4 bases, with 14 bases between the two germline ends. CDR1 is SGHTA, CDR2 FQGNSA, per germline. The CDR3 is CASGTPVGTEAFF. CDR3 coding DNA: TGTGCCAGCGGAACTCCGGTCGGCACTGAAGCTTTCTTT.

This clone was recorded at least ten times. As DNA, the CDR3 is TGTGCCAGCAGCCGAGAGGGGACAGTACCTTTGGGGCAGTACTTC. It yields the protein CASSREGTVPLGQYF. The rearrangement links TRBV6-1 to TRBJ2-5; TRBD1 matches at 7 bases. The CDR3 is 15 residues long. V gave up 6 bases and J gave up 11 bases; unmatched junction bases: 18. Germline-derived CDR1 and CDR2 are MNHNS and SASEGT.

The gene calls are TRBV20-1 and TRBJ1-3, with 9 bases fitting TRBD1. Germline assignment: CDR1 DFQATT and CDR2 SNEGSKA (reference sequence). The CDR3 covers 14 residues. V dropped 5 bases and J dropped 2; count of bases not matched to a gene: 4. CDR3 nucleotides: TGCAGTGCTCTCCGGACAGGGGCTGGAAACACCATATATTTT. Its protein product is CSALRTGAGNTIYF.

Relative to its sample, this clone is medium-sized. This CDR3 is CASSQYTGLEGYTF. CDR3 sequence (DNA): TGTGCCAGCAGCCAGTATACAGGGTTAGAGGGCTACACCTTC. The chain uses TRBV11-2 and TRBJ1-2, with D possibly being TRBD1 (6 bases). This CDR3 contains 14 residues. Trimming left V 5 bases short and J 8 bases short, with 18 bases between. Germline-derived CDR1 and CDR2 are SGHAT and FQNNGV. Looking up the rest from reference TRBV11-2 and TRBJ1-2 gives the full variable domain: EAGVAQSPRYKIIEKRQSVAFWCNPISGHATLYWYQQILGQGPKLLIQFQNNGVVDDSQLPKDRFSAERLKGVDSTLKIQPAKLEDSAVYLCASSQYTGLEGYTFGSGTRLTVV.

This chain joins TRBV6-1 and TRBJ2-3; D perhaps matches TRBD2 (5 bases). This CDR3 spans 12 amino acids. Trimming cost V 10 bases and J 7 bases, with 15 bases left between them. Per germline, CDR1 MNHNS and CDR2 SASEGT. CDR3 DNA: TGTGCCACCCTAGACTCGACTAATACGCAGTATTTT. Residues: CATLDSTNTQYF.

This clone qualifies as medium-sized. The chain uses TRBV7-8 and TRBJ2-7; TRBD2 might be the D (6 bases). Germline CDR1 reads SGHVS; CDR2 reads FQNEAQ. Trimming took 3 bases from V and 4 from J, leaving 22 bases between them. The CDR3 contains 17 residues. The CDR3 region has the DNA TGTGCCAGCAGCTTGGGCACGGGGCGGAGGGCTAATTACGAGCAGTACTTC. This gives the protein CASSLGTGRRANYEQYF.

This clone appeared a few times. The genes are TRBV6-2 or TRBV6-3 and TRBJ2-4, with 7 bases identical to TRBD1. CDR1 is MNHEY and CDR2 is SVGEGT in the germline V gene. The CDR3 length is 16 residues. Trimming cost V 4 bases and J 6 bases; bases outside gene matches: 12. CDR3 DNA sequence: TGTGCCAGCAGTTTCGACGACAGGGAAGGAGGAAACATTCAGTACTTC. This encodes CASSFDDREGGNIQYF.

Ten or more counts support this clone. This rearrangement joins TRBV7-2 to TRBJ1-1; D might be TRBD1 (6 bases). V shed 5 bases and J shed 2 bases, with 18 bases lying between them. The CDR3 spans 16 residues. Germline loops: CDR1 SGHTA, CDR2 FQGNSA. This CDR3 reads CASSLSRGAGNTEAFF. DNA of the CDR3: TGTGCCAGCAGCCTTTCGCGGGGGGCTGGAAACACTGAAGCTTTCTTT.

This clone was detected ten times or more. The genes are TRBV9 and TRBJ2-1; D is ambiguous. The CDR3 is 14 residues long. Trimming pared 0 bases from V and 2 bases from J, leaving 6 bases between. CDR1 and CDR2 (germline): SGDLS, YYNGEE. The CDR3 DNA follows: TGTGCCAGCAGCGTAGAGGGCACCTACAATGAGCAGTTCTTC. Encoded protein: CASSVEGTYNEQFF.

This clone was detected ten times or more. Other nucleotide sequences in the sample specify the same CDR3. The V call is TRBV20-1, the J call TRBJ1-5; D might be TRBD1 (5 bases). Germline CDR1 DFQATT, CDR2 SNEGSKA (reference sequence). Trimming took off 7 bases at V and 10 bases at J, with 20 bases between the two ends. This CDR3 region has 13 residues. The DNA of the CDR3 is TGCAGTGTGAGGGGCGCGGGTTTGGGTCCCCAGCATTTT. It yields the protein CSVRGAGLGPQHF.

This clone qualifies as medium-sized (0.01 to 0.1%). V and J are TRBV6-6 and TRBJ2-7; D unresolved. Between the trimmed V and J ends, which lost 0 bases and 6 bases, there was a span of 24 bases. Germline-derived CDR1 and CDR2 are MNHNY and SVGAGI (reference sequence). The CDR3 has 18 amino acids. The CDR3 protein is CASSYSIMSEIGMGEQYF. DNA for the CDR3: TGTGCCAGCAGTTACTCGATAATGAGCGAGATCGGCATGGGCGAGCAGTACTTC.

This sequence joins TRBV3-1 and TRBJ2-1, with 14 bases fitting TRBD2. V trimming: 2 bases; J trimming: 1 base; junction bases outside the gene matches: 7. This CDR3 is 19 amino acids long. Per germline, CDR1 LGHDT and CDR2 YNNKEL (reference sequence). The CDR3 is CASSQMTSGRAGSYNEQFF. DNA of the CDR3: TGTGCCAGCAGCCAAATGACTAGCGGGAGGGCCGGGTCCTACAATGAGCAGTTCTTC.

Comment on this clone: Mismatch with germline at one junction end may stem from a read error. The CDR3 DNA follows: TGCGCCAGCAGCCGGGCCCCCACGACGGGAGTTGCCGGGGGGCTGTTTTTT. This translates into CASSRAPTTGVAGGLFF. The J gene is TRBJ2-2, the V gene TRBV5-1; D perhaps matches TRBD2 (6 bases). Germline loops: CDR1 SGHRS, CDR2 YFSETQ. This CDR3 region has 17 residues.

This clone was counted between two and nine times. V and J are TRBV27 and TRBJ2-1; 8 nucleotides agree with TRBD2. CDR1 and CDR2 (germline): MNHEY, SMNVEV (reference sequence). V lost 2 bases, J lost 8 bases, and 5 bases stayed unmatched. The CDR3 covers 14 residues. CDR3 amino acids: CASSLRLASDEQFF. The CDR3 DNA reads TGTGCCAGCAGTTTAAGACTAGCGTCTGATGAGCAGTTCTTC.